This TCR beta chain was identified during a study of radiation and T cells in renal cell carcinoma. Study-wide context: Nephrectomy followed 15 Gy stereotactic body radiation by 4 weeks. Study-wide results and caveats: From baseline, blood top tumor clonotypes peaked at 2 weeks post-radiation.

CDR3 length equals 13 residues. Trimming at V came to 8 bases and at J to 4 bases, leaving 3 bases not matched to a gene. CDR1 MDHEN and CDR2 SYDVKM come from the germline V gene. Noted time point: blood 2 weeks post-SBRT. The treatment was: 15 Gy SBRT to primary tumor, nephrectomy 4 weeks later. Serial blood draws occurred at baseline and 2 and 4 weeks post-SBRT. The tumor was a clear cell renal cell carcinoma. TCRdb's copy holds only in-frame clones and misses some; the assay was immunoSEQ multiplex PCR. In the table there are roughly 80,000 clones, approximately 86% of which are singletons. This clone has only a few counts. The antigen remains unidentified.

Specimen: blood, collected from a patient whose treatment included radiotherapy and nephrectomy. The V and J genes are TRBV28 and TRBJ1-4; 8 bases match TRBD1. This TCR was recovered from a woman in her forties or fifties with renal cell carcinoma. CDR3 amino acids: CASRQGFNEKLFF. CDR3 sequence (DNA): TGTGCCAGCCGACAGGGGTTTAATGAAAAACTGTTTTTT.